The entry below gives a single T cell receptor beta chain sequence along with its context. No cognate antigen has been identified for it. No much larger clonotype is one base removed from it; base qualities were not supplied. The data were taken from a study of blood T cell repertoires in COVID-19 (dated by TCRdb to 2018 to 2021). Regarding the complete study: Samples from collaborators originated in the United States, Italy and Spain and spanned both the acute and convalescent phases of COVID-19. A de-identified subject ID, COVID-19 status, age in years and sex were almost always included in the sample metadata. The samples were drawn from two sources: the first 160 participants of the ongoing ImmuneRACE study, and over 950 subjects contributed by 6 global collaborators. The prospective study material was composed of cDNA or gDNA derived from T cells, B-cell-depleted T cells, or PBMCs. The repertoires were released in a freely available public database intended as a resource for research on the immune response to SARS-CoV-2. Where HLA class I and class II types were available, the types were taken from metadata supplied by the sample provider, not from assay-based typing. Subjects who had been exposed to COVID-19, were actively infected with it, or had recovered from it provided the deeply sampled blood TCRbeta repertoires that made up the dataset.

Findings and caveats that apply to the study as a whole: The amount of clinical and demographic metadata varied by source and participant and was provided uncurated.

TCRbeta CDR3 regions were amplified from genomic DNA using the immunoSEQ Assay, a bias-controlled multiplex PCR. As for the original processing: Within the assay, amplification of reference gene primers was used to estimate how many nucleated cells each sample contained. Sequence reads were collapsed and filtered to measure the absolute abundance of every unique TCRbeta CDR3 rearrangement. Productive Simpson clonality was computed per sample as the square root of Simpson's diversity index over productive rearrangements. TCRdb stores this immuneACCESS table with in-frame sequences only. Part of the clones is absent; in the studies checked, under half of the shortfall reflects unresolved V genes, and no reason is known for the rest. V, J and clone size are those of that table, while D and trimming were read from the DNA. This sample gives around 240,000 clones in total; about 79% of them show up just once. Roughly 1.4% of the sample lies in the top ten.

A second Seattle source provided samples from volunteer blood donors who had recovered from COVID-19. Each collaborating institution followed its own protocols to collect whole blood in K2EDTA tubes. For TCRbeta analysis, collaborator samples were shipped as frozen whole blood, as isolated PBMCs, or as DNA extracted from either sample type. Sequences LGHNA (CDR1) and YNFKEQ (CDR2) are obtained from the germline V gene. After removal of 0 bases from V and 0 bases from J, the junction retains 15 bases not matched to a gene. There are 21 amino acids in the CDR3, from cysteine to phenylalanine inclusive. This entry keeps only the CDR3 DNA: 63 bases, framed from base 1.

The V gene is TRBV4-2 and the J gene is TRBJ2-3, and 10 bases in between align with TRBD2. The sequenced sample consisted of peripheral blood. The TCR sequence derives from a woman between 40 and 50 years old who had recovered from COVID-19. CDR3 loop: CASSQDAEAGGRIGSTDTQYF. The DNA sequence is as follows: TGTGCCAGCAGCCAAGATGCTGAAGCGGGGGGGCGAATTGGGAGCACAGATACGCAGTATTTT.